The 10 T cell receptor beta chains below all came from one sample that was sequenced in a study of shared clonotypes between healthy human individuals. Measured with immunoSEQ multiplex PCR; TCRdb has only the in-frame clones, and not every one. There are about 480,000 clones in the sample; about four fifths occur only once, and over 10% lies in the top ten. Sequenced sample: PBMCs. These receptors were obtained from a woman between 35 and 50 years old in good health. Some clones in this sample may be carry-over from other donors' samples.

CDR3 coding DNA: TGTGCCATCGGGACTAGCGGGGGAACCTACAATGAGCAGTTCTTC. As protein: CAIGTSGGTYNEQFF. The V call is TRBV10-3, the J call TRBJ2-1, with 14 positions matching TRBD2. The germline gives CDR1 ENHRY, CDR2 SYGVKD. The CDR3 is 15 residues long. With 8 bases clipped from V and 2 bases from J, the junction kept 2 bases outside the gene matches.

The chain links TRBV7-3 to TRBJ2-1; 11 bases align to TRBD2. The J segment lost 4 bases and the V segment lost 8 bases, leaving 7 bases of the junction unmatched. Germline CDR1 SGHTA, CDR2 FQGTGA. This CDR3 has 15 residues. This CDR3 reads CASLILAGEYNEQFF. The CDR3, as DNA: TGTGCCAGCCTCATACTAGCGGGAGAATACAATGAGCAGTTCTTC. Drawing the rest from reference TRBV7-3 and TRBJ2-1, the complete variable domain is GAGVSQTPSNKVTEKGKYVELRCDPISGHTALYWYRQSLGQGPEFLIYFQGTGAADDSGLPNDRFFAVRPEGSVSTLKIQRTERGDSAVYLCASLILAGEYNEQFFGPGTRLTVL.

The chain uses TRBV28 and TRBJ2-7; D is unclear. Trimming removed 3 bases from V and 2 bases from J, with 8 bases in between. The germline CDR1 and CDR2 sequences are MDHEN and SYDVKM. The CDR3 has 13 amino acids. The CDR3 bases are TGTGCCAGCAGTTTCACTGGCACCTACGAGCAGTACTTC. Translated: CASSFTGTYEQYF.

The chain employs TRBV7-8 and TRBJ2-1; TRBD2 aligns across 8 bases. Germline V gene sequence: CDR1 SGHVS, CDR2 FQNEAQ. This CDR3 comprises 15 residues. V was pared by 5 bases and J by 9 bases, with 12 bases of the junction left unmatched. The CDR3 region is CASSLPAGELSEQFF. The CDR3 DNA reads TGTGCCAGCAGCCTTCCAGCGGGAGAGTTAAGTGAGCAGTTCTTC.

The CDR3 is CATSRVVAGNQPQHF. CDR3 DNA: TGTGCCACCAGCAGAGTGGTGGCAGGGAATCAGCCCCAGCATTTT. The J gene is TRBJ1-5, the V gene TRBV15; D possibly corresponds to TRBD1 (5 bases). Germline CDR1 reads LNHNV; CDR2 reads YYDKDF (reference sequence). CDR3 length: 15 residues. The ends were cut back, 1 base at V and 4 bases at J, with 11 bases in the middle.

This chain connects TRBV28 to TRBJ2-2; TRBD1 matches 7 bases. CDR1 and CDR2 from the germline V gene are MDHEN and SYDVKM. J gave up 2 bases and V 7 bases, and 13 bases lay outside the gene matches. CDR3 length equals 17 residues. This chain's CDR3 is CASTQRGQGSNTGELFF. The CDR3 bases are TGTGCCAGCACCCAGAGGGGGCAGGGATCAAACACCGGGGAGCTGTTTTTT.

The rearrangement joins TRBV6-6 to TRBJ2-1; 14 bases agree with TRBD2. The CDR3 length is 13 residues. Unmatched junction bases numbered 4, after V lost 5 bases and J lost 13 bases. CDR1 MNHNY and CDR2 SVGAGI come from the germline V gene (reference sequence). The CDR3 here is CASSPGTSGRQFF. The CDR3 nucleotides read TGTGCCAGCAGTCCCGGGACTAGCGGGAGACAGTTCTTC.

Regarding this clone: Other DNA sequences from this sample encode an identical CDR3 as well. V is TRBV7-9 and J is TRBJ2-1; D gene uncertain. Germline V CDR1 and CDR2: SEHNR, FQNEAQ (reference sequence). The V and J ends lost 1 base and 6 bases respectively, with 1 base between them. This CDR3 comprises 11 residues. The CDR3 here is CASSLVNEQFF. Written as DNA, the CDR3 is TGTGCCAGCAGCTTAGTCAATGAGCAGTTCTTC.

The rearrangement joins TRBV6-6 to TRBJ2-1, with TRBD1 as a possible D gene (5 bases). Germline loops: CDR1 MNHNY, CDR2 SVGAGI (reference sequence). This CDR3 comprises 15 residues. Trimming removed 2 bases from V and 7 bases from J, with 15 bases in between. Here the CDR3 reads CASSYGWGRANEQFF. The CDR3 nucleotides read TGTGCCAGCAGTTACGGTTGGGGCAGGGCGAATGAGCAGTTCTTC.

This clone was seen once. The rearrangement uses TRBV7-2 and TRBJ2-1; D remains ambiguous. In germline, CDR1 is SGHTA, CDR2 FQGNSA. Deletions cut 0 bases from V and 5 bases from J, with 8 bases between. CDR3 length: 14 amino acids. The CDR3 loop reads CASSLAHINNEQFF. The CDR3 nucleotides are TGTGCCAGCAGCTTAGCGCACATTAACAATGAGCAGTTCTTC.